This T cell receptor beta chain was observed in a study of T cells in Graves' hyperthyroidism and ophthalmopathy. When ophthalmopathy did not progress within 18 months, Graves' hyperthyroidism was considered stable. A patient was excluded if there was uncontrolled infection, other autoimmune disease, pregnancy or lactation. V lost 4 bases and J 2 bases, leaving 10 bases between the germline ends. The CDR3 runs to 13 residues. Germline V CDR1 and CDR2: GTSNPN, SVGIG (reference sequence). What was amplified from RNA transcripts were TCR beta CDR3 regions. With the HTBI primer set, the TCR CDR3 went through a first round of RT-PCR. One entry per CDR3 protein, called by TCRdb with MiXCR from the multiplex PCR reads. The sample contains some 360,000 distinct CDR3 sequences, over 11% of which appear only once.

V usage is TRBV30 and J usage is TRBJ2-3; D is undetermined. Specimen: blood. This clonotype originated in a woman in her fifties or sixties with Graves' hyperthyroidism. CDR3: CAWISQNTDTQYF. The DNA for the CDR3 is TGTGCCTGGATATCGCAGAACACAGATACGCAGTATTTT.